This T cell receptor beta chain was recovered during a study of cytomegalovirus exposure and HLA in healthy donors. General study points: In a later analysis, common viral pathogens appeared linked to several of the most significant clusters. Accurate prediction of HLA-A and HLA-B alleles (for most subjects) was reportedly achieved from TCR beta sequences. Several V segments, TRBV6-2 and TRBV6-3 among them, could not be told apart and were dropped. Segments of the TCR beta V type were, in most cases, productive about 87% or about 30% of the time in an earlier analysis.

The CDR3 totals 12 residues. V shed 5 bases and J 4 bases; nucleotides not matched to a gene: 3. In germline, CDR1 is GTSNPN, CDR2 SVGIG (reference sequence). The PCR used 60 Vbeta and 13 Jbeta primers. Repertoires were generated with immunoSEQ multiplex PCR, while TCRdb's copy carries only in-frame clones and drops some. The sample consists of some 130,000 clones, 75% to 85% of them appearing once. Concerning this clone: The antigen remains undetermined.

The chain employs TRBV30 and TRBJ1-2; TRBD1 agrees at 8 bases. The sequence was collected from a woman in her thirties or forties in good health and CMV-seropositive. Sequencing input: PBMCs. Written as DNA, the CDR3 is TGTGCCTGGGCCGGGACAGGCTATGGCTACACCTTC. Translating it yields CAWAGTGYGYTF. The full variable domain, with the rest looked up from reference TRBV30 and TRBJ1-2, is SQTIHQWPATLVQPVGSPLSLECTVEGTSNPNLYWYRQAAGRGLQLLFYSVGIGQISSEVPQNLSASRPQDRQFILSSKKLLLSDSGFYLCAWAGTGYGYTFGSGTRLTVV.